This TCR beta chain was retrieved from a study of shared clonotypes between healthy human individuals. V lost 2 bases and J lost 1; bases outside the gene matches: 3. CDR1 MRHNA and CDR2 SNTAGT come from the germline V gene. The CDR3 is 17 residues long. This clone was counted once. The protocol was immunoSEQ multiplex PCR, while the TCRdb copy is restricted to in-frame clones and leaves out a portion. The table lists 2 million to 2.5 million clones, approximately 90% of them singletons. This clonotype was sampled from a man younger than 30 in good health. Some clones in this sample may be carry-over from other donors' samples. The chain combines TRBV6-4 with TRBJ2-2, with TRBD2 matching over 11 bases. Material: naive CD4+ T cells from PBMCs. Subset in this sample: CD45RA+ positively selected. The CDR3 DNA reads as TGTGCCAGCAGTGACCAAGGGACTAGCGGGAACACCGGGGAGCTGTTTTTT. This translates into CASSDQGTSGNTGELFF.